The rows below give T cell receptor beta chains drawn from one sample of a study of regulatory T cells in long-lasting Graves disease. MiXCR was run by TCRdb on the multiplex PCR reads, yielding one entry per CDR3 protein. Of about 400,000 distinct CDR3 sequences in the sample, more than 20% are singletons; the top ten hold less than 25%. The material was peripheral blood mononuclear cells (PBMCs), obtained when the disease was refractory, from a patient treated with antithyroid drugs. Source of these receptors: a female donor with Graves disease. Each CDR3 is given with its conserved first and last residue. The D gene is left open where the match is weak. The size entry is marked missing in some rows and otherwise reads once, few, many or a size class.

clone size: many
D gene: NA
V gene: TRBV29-1
J gene: TRBJ1-2
CDR3 protein: CSLRDDNYGYTF
CDR3 DNA: TGCAGCTTGAGGGACGACAACTATGGCTACACCTTC

clone size: many
D gene: NA
V gene: TRBV20-1
J gene: TRBJ2-5
CDR3 protein: CSAREVGRIQETQYF
CDR3 DNA: TGCAGTGCTAGAGAAGTAGGGCGAATCCAAGAGACCCAGTACTTC

clone size: many
D gene: NA
V gene: TRBV28
J gene: TRBJ1-1
CDR3 protein: CASRVRSLNTEAFF
CDR3 DNA: TGTGCCAGCAGAGTCCGTTCATTGAACACTGAAGCTTTCTTT

clone size: NA
D gene: NA
V gene: TRBV7-2
J gene: TRBJ2-3
CDR3 protein: CASSPQTMGTDTQYF
CDR3 DNA: TGTGCCAGCAGCCCCCAGACAATGGGCACAGATACGCAGTATTTT

clone size: NA
D gene: TRBD1
V gene: TRBV7-2
J gene: TRBJ2-1
CDR3 protein: CASSEGANEQFF
CDR3 DNA: TGTGCCAGCAGCGAGGGGGCAAATGAGCAGTTCTTC

clone size: NA
D gene: NA
V gene: TRBV5-4
J gene: TRBJ1-1
CDR3 protein: CASSLGVSATNTEAFF
CDR3 DNA: TGTGCCAGCAGCTTGGGGGTCAGTGCCACAAACACTGAAGCTTTCTTT

clone size: NA
D gene: NA
V gene: TRBV20-1
J gene: TRBJ1-2
CDR3 protein: CSARLGGQKGYTF
CDR3 DNA: TGCAGTGCTAGGTTGGGAGGACAGAAAGGCTACACCTTC

clone size: few
D gene: TRBD1
V gene: TRBV12-3/TRBV12-4
J gene: TRBJ2-2
CDR3 protein: CASSLNPGRGHTGELFF
CDR3 DNA: TGTGCCAGCAGTTTAAACCCCGGCAGGGGGCACACCGGGGAGCTGTTTTTT

clone size: many
D gene: TRBD2
V gene: TRBV7-9
J gene: TRBJ2-4
CDR3 protein: CASRTGTSGNKLAKNIQYF
CDR3 DNA: TGTGCCAGCAGAACCGGGACTAGCGGGAATAAACTAGCCAAAAACATTCAGTACTTC

clone size: NA
D gene: NA
V gene: TRBV5-1
J gene: TRBJ2-2
CDR3 protein: CASSLFTKPTGELFF
CDR3 DNA: TGCGCCAGCAGCTTGTTTACCAAGCCCACCGGGGAGCTGTTTTTT

clone size: NA
D gene: NA
V gene: TRBV6-1
J gene: TRBJ2-3
CDR3 protein: CASSPDGQGFTDTQYF
CDR3 DNA: TGTGCCAGCAGCCCCGATGGGCAGGGATTCACAGATACGCAGTATTTT

clone size: many
D gene: NA
V gene: TRBV11-2
J gene: TRBJ2-5
CDR3 protein: CASSFGLRETQYF
CDR3 DNA: TGTGCCAGCAGCTTTGGGCTTAGAGAGACCCAGTACTTC

clone size: few
D gene: NA
V gene: TRBV6-5
J gene: TRBJ2-7
CDR3 protein: CASSYRGGAGWYF
CDR3 DNA: TGTGCCAGCAGTTACCGGGGCGGTGCGGGATGGTACTTC

clone size: many
D gene: NA
V gene: TRBV11-2
J gene: TRBJ2-7
CDR3 protein: CASSSPAGQAYEQYF
CDR3 DNA: TGTGCCAGCAGCTCCCCCGCGGGGCAGGCCTACGAGCAGTACTTC

clone size: few
D gene: TRBD1
V gene: TRBV18
J gene: TRBJ2-5
CDR3 protein: CASSAQGARLETQYF
CDR3 DNA: TGTGCCAGCTCAGCACAGGGGGCGAGATTGGAGACCCAGTACTTC

clone size: many
D gene: TRBD1
V gene: TRBV5-1
J gene: TRBJ1-2
CDR3 protein: CASNREGAGSGYTF
CDR3 DNA: TGCGCCAGCAACAGGGAGGGGGCAGGTTCCGGCTACACCTTC

clone size: NA
D gene: TRBD1
V gene: TRBV29-1
J gene: TRBJ1-1
CDR3 protein: CSAAAGGPNTEAFF
CDR3 DNA: TGCAGCGCTGCGGCAGGGGGCCCGAACACTGAAGCTTTCTTT

clone size: NA
D gene: NA
V gene: TRBV6-1
J gene: TRBJ2-2
CDR3 protein: CASTQAGEELFF
CDR3 DNA: TGTGCCAGCACCCAAGCTGGGGAGGAGCTGTTTTTT

clone size: many
D gene: NA
V gene: TRBV6-5
J gene: TRBJ2-7
CDR3 protein: CASSYVRGGPHEYEQYF
CDR3 DNA: TGTGCCAGCAGTTACGTCCGCGGCGGGCCCCACGAATACGAGCAGTACTTC

clone size: few
D gene: NA
V gene: TRBV28
J gene: TRBJ2-3
CDR3 protein: CASYQGSTDTQYF
CDR3 DNA: TGTGCCAGCTATCAGGGGAGCACAGATACGCAGTATTTT

clone size: NA
D gene: TRBD1
V gene: TRBV30
J gene: TRBJ1-5
CDR3 protein: CAWSRQGGLGQPQHF
CDR3 DNA: TGTGCCTGGAGCAGACAGGGGGGACTGGGTCAGCCCCAGCATTTT

clone size: few
D gene: NA
V gene: TRBV10-3
J gene: TRBJ1-1
CDR3 protein: CATGRGPNTEAFF
CDR3 DNA: TGTGCCACCGGCCGGGGTCCGAACACTGAAGCTTTCTTT

clone size: few
D gene: NA
V gene: TRBV7-9
J gene: TRBJ1-2
CDR3 protein: CASSLAGPGVYGYTF
CDR3 DNA: TGTGCCAGCAGCTTAGCAGGCCCAGGAGTCTATGGCTACACCTTC

clone size: NA
D gene: TRBD2
V gene: TRBV20-1
J gene: TRBJ2-3
CDR3 protein: CSARVQAGGYGDTQYF
CDR3 DNA: TGCAGTGCTAGAGTCCAAGCGGGAGGGTATGGGGATACGCAGTATTTT

clone size: NA
D gene: NA
V gene: TRBV2
J gene: TRBJ1-5
CDR3 protein: CASSGGIGEQQSQPQHF
CDR3 DNA: TGTGCCAGCAGTGGGGGTATAGGAGAACAACAATCCCAGCCCCAGCATTTT

clone size: NA
D gene: NA
V gene: TRBV11-2
J gene: TRBJ2-2
CDR3 protein: CASSPGGTWGNTGELFF
CDR3 DNA: TGTGCCAGCAGCCCCGGAGGGACGTGGGGGAACACCGGGGAGCTGTTTTTT

clone size: many
D gene: NA
V gene: TRBV27
J gene: TRBJ2-5
CDR3 protein: CASSFAGNQETQYF
CDR3 DNA: TGTGCCAGCAGTTTCGCAGGGAATCAAGAGACCCAGTACTTC

clone size: NA
D gene: NA
V gene: TRBV4-2
J gene: TRBJ2-7
CDR3 protein: CASSQDLWNSFYEQYF
CDR3 DNA: TGTGCCAGCAGCCAAGATCTGTGGAACAGCTTCTACGAGCAGTACTTC

clone size: many
D gene: NA
V gene: TRBV18
J gene: TRBJ2-2
CDR3 protein: CASSPRTSNTGELFF
CDR3 DNA: TGTGCCAGCTCACCACGGACTTCAAACACCGGGGAGCTGTTTTTT

clone size: few
D gene: NA
V gene: TRBV19
J gene: TRBJ2-2
CDR3 protein: CASNTGLTGELFF
CDR3 DNA: TGTGCCAGTAATACAGGACTCACCGGGGAGCTGTTTTTT

clone size: many
D gene: TRBD2
V gene: TRBV7-9
J gene: TRBJ2-7
CDR3 protein: CASSLAGEHRREQYF
CDR3 DNA: TGTGCCAGCAGCCTAGCGGGAGAGCACCGGCGCGAGCAGTACTTC

clone size: few
D gene: TRBD2
V gene: TRBV3-1
J gene: TRBJ2-5
CDR3 protein: CASTTSGRAQETQYF
CDR3 DNA: TGTGCCAGCACGACTAGCGGGAGGGCGCAAGAGACCCAGTACTTC

clone size: few
D gene: TRBD1
V gene: TRBV20-1
J gene: TRBJ1-2
CDR3 protein: CSAKDRGRAVAGYTF
CDR3 DNA: TGCAGTGCTAAGGACAGGGGGCGAGCCGTTGCGGGCTACACCTTC

clone size: NA
D gene: NA
V gene: TRBV19
J gene: TRBJ1-5
CDR3 protein: CASSTTPPRLQGRNQPQHF
CDR3 DNA: TGTGCCAGTAGTACCACACCCCCCCGGTTGCAGGGACGAAATCAGCCCCAGCATTTT

clone size: many
D gene: NA
V gene: TRBV11-2
J gene: TRBJ2-7
CDR3 protein: CASSPPPTSYEQYF
CDR3 DNA: TGTGCCAGCAGCCCCCCACCGACTTCCTACGAGCAGTACTTC

clone size: few
D gene: NA
V gene: TRBV4-3
J gene: TRBJ2-3
CDR3 protein: CASSQGLSTDTQYF
CDR3 DNA: TGCGCCAGCAGCCAGGGGCTTAGCACAGATACGCAGTATTTT

clone size: few
D gene: TRBD1
V gene: TRBV6-1
J gene: TRBJ1-1
CDR3 protein: CASSAGTGGAYTEAFF
CDR3 DNA: TGTGCCAGCAGTGCTGGGACAGGGGGCGCGTACACTGAAGCTTTCTTT